This T cell receptor beta chain was captured in a study of CD8+ T cells in alopecia areata (dated by TCRdb to between 2018 and 2020). Regarding the complete study: The treated patients, all with moderate-to-severe alopecia areata, were enrolled in an open-label pilot trial of oral tofacitinib given at 5 to 10 mg twice daily. Patients received tofacitinib for 6 to 18 months and were then followed off drug for 6 months to check for delayed response and recurrence. The SALT score, which quantifies the percentage of affected scalp surface area, was used to measure disease severity in treated patients. To study T cell clonal expansion in alopecia areata, the researchers applied high-throughput TCRbeta sequencing to both the C3H/HeJ mouse model and human patients. On the human side, TCRbeta sequencing was run on scalp tissue and on sorted CD4+ and CD8+ peripheral blood T cells from healthy controls and from alopecia areata patients with either patchy or totalis/universalis disease. Tofacitinib-treated patients had biopsies at baseline and at 4 and 24 weeks of treatment, with a later scalp biopsy in several patients. Clonality in the scalp was compared among normal scalp (n=4), patchy alopecia areata scalp (n=8), and alopecia totalis/universalis scalp (n=8). RNA was obtained with the PAXgene miRNA kit for fixed scalp, the miRNeasy kit for PBMCs, and the RNeasy kit for mouse skin. immunoSEQ multiplex PCR using 35 Vbeta forward primers and 13 Jbeta reverse primers was used to amplify TCRbeta CDR3 regions.

Library method: the immunoSEQ multiplex PCR assay. RNA was extracted from all samples and reverse transcribed into cDNA as template for TCR sequencing. First-strand cDNA was synthesized using SuperScript III with a 2:1 mix of oligo-dT and random hexamers. Amplification bias was assessed with a synthetic immune receptor repertoire, and residual bias was removed computationally. The study's own analysis went as follows. Raw reads were preprocessed to remove errors, and CDR3 was defined by IMGT conventions from the conserved cysteine to phenylalanine. To get clonality, Shannon entropy was normalized by log2 of the number of productive unique TCRs and the result was subtracted from 1. Whether scalp clones were CD4 or CD8 was inferred by matching scalp TCRbeta sequences against CD4 and CD8 repertoires sorted from blood. TCRdb re-hosts the immuneACCESS table, in-frame sequences only. Its copies lack some clones; in the studies checked, an unresolved V gene accounts for under half of them, and the cause for the rest is not known. V and J calls and clone size come straight from that table; D and trimming were deduced from the DNA. This sample lists fewer than 250,000 clones; roughly three fifths were detected once. Roughly 0.71% of the sample comes from the top ten.

As concerns this clone: Its antigen remains unidentified. Per-base quality was not reported, and no clone a single base away is much larger than it.

What the study reported, not specific to this receptor: Compared with mice, TCR sequences shared between patients were less clear, possibly partly because of HLA diversity across the patient population. Unlike mouse skin, where gammadelta T cells dominate, normal human skin contains resident alphabeta T cells that get sequenced too, which complicates analysis of the scalp TCR repertoire. Compared with normal scalp, lesional scalp had higher clonality and more expanded CD8+ clones, particularly in alopecia totalis/universalis, a pattern that suggests antigenic drive. Many expanded lesional clones were found to persist in scalp and blood during tofacitinib treatment, and relapse after treatment cessation may be partly explained by this persistence. The treated cohort was small, with a single nonresponder, so links between baseline CD8+ expansion and response need larger studies. Scalp clonality and the number of expanded CD8+ clones among the top 100 scalp clones were significantly decreased by tofacitinib.

The sample's time point label, decoded: roughly 27 days on oral tofacitinib. The treatment or condition label here, explained by the study, means: oral pan-JAK inhibitor, 5-10 mg twice daily. Peripheral blood and lesional scalp punch biopsies were obtained from patients with alopecia areata. PBMCs were isolated by density centrifugation and stained for CD3, CD4 and CD8, and CD4+ and CD8+ T cells were sorted on a FACSAria. V gives up 5 bases and J gives up 9 bases, and the segment between their germline ends measures 14 bases. The germline V gene gives CDR1 as MDHEN and CDR2 as SYDVKM. Counted from cysteine to phenylalanine, this CDR3 has 13 amino acids. Of the read, only the CDR3 DNA is kept; its 39 bases are in frame from base 1.

The TCR was taken from a human donor with alopecia areata. The sample was CD4+ T cells sorted from blood, taken at week 4, from a patient treated with tofacitinib. The chain couples TRBV28 to TRBJ1-3; TRBD1 is a weak D gene call, 6 bases matching. The DNA sequence is TGTGCCAGCAGTGCCGGACAGTCTGGCACCATATATTTT. Translation gives CASSAGQSGTIYF. Outside the CDR3, residues come from the reference TRBV28 and TRBJ1-3 proteins, so the full variable domain is: DVKVTQSSRYLVKRTGEKVFLECVQDMDHENMFWYRQDPGLGLRLIYFSYDVKMKEKGDIPEGYSVSREKKERFSLILESASTNQTSMYLCASSAGQSGTIYFGEGSWLTVV.